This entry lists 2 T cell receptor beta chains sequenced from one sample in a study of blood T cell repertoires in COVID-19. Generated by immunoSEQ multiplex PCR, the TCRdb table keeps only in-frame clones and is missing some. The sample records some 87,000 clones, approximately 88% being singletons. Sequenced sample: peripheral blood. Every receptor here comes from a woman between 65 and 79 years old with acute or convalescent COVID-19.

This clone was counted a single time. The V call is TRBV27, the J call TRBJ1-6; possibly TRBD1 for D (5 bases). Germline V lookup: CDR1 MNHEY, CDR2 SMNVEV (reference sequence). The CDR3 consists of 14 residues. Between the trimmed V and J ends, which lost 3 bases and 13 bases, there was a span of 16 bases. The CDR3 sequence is CASSLREGSGPLHF. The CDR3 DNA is TGTGCCAGCAGTTTGAGGGAGGGGTCGGGGCCCCTCCACTTT.

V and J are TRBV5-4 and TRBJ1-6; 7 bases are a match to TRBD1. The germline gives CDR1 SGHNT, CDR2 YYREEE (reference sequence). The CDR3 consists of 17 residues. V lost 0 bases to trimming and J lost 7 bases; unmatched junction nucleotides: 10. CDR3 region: CASSLGPRGQRNSPLHF. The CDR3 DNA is TGTGCCAGCAGCTTGGGTCCTCGGGGACAGAGAAATTCACCCCTCCACTTT.